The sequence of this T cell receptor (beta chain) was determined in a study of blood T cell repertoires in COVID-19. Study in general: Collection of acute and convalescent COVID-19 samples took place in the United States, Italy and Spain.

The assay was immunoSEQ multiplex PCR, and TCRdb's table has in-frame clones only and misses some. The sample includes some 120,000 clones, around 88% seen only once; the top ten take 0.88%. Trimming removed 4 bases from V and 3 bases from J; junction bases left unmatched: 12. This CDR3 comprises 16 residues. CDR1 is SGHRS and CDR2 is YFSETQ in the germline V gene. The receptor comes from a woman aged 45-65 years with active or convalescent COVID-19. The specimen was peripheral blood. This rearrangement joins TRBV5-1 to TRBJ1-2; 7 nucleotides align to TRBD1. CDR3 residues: CASSPTTGQGDYGYTF. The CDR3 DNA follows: TGCGCCAGCAGCCCGACCACAGGGCAGGGGGACTATGGCTACACCTTC.